This T cell receptor (beta chain) was obtained from a study of siplizumab effects on memory and regulatory T cells. Only in-frame clones appear in the TCRdb table, and some are missing; sequencing was by immunoSEQ multiplex PCR. Among over 45,000 clones listed, about 98% were seen once. This CDR3 spans 15 amino acids. Germline V CDR1 and CDR2: SGHAT, FQNNGV. V lost 5 bases, J lost 5 bases, and 18 bases lay in between. Sequencing was carried out using naive CD8+ T cells sorted from blood. The chain combines TRBV11-2 with TRBJ2-5; D may be TRBD2 (5 bases). The sequence came from a human donor in good health. The CDR3 here is CASSLGPRQRETQYF. Here the CDR3 DNA reads TGTGCCAGCAGCCTAGGGCCGCGGCAGCGGGAGACCCAGTACTTC.